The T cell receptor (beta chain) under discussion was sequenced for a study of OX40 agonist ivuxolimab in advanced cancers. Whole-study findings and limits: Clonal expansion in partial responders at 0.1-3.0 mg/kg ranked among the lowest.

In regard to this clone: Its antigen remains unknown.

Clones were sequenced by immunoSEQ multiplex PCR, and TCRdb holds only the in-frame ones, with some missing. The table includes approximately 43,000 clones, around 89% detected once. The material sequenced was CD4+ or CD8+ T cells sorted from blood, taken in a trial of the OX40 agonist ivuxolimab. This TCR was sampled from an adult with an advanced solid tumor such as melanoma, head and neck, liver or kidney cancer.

Written as DNA, the CDR3 is TGTGCCAGCAGTCTCGGAACAGGGGGGGCAAACGAGGAGCAGTTCTTC. This encodes CASSLGTGGANEEQFF. The chain carries TRBV4-2 and TRBJ2-1, with D possibly being TRBD1 (8 bases). There are 16 residues in the CDR3. CDR1 and CDR2 (germline): LGHNA, YNFKEQ. With 6 bases removed from V and 10 bases from J, the gap between germline ends came to 25 bases.